These 20 T cell receptor beta chains share one sample of origin, sequenced in a study of blood T cell repertoires in COVID-19 (dated by TCRdb to 2019 to 2021). The library was produced with the immunoSEQ multiplex PCR assay. TCRdb obtained this table from immuneACCESS and retained in-frame rearrangements with V and J assigned. These tables miss some clones; where compared with another copy, unresolved V genes account for less than half of the shortfall, and the remainder is unexplained. In all, the sample holds fewer than 200,000 clones, and roughly 87% of those were seen once. The ten largest make up 7.6% of the sample. Sequenced input: peripheral blood. The receptors here all came from a woman between 70 and 85 years old with COVID-19, enrolled during active disease.

This chain uses TRBV19 with TRBJ1-1, with a weak D call TRBD1 (6 bases). The CDR3 extends over 14 amino acids. V lost 9 bases and J 0 bases, leaving 14 bases between the germline ends. The germline CDR1 and CDR2 sequences are LNHDA and SQIVND (reference sequence). The CDR3, as DNA: TGTGCCAGCAGACAGGAATCAATGAACACTGAAGCTTTCTTT. Protein product: CASRQESMNTEAFF.

The chain is built from TRBV19 and TRBJ2-3; TRBD1 aligns across 8 bases. Germline V CDR1 and CDR2: LNHDA, SQIVND (reference sequence). V shed 9 bases, J shed 1 base, and the junction held 6 bases outside the gene matches. CDR3 size: 14 residues. CDR3 protein: CASADRARTDTQYF. The CDR3 DNA reads TGTGCCAGCGCGGACAGGGCCCGCACAGATACGCAGTATTTT.

This chain uses TRBV15 with TRBJ1-5; 7 bases align to TRBD1. The CDR3 runs to 15 residues. Germline V gene sequence: CDR1 LNHNV, CDR2 YYDKDF (reference sequence). Trimming took 0 bases from V and 3 from J; bases not matched to a gene: 2. The CDR3 coding sequence is TGTGCCACCAGCAGAGATAGGGGGCCCAATCAGCCCCAGCATTTT. This sequence encodes CATSRDRGPNQPQHF.

The chain carries TRBV7-7 and TRBJ2-3; 13 nucleotides line up with TRBD2. Per the germline V gene, CDR1 is SSHAT and CDR2 is FNYEAQ (reference sequence). This CDR3 has 19 residues. Trimming cost V 3 bases and J 3 bases; bases outside gene matches: 12. The CDR3 bases are TGTGCCAGCAGCTTGCCCGGGACTAGCGGGAACAGAGGGACAGATACGCAGTATTTT. Translating gives CASSLPGTSGNRGTDTQYF.

CDR3 coding DNA: TGTGCCAGCAGCTTGGGCCCCTTGTCAGCTGGAAACACCATATATTTT. Translated: CASSLGPLSAGNTIYF. The V gene is TRBV11-2, the J gene TRBJ1-3; D is unclear. V was clipped by 3 bases and J by 2 bases, with 14 bases between them. Germline values: CDR1 SGHAT, CDR2 FQNNGV. The CDR3 runs 16 residues.

The V call is TRBV28, the J call TRBJ1-3; unclear D gene. The germline V gene encodes CDR1 MDHEN and CDR2 SYDVKM. CDR3 size: 13 residues. V lost 5 bases and J lost 2, with 7 bases in between. CDR3 sequence reads: CASSNLTGNTIYF. As DNA, the CDR3 is TGTGCCAGCAGTAACTTAACTGGAAACACCATATATTTT.

The chain joins TRBV18 to TRBJ2-1, with D possibly matching TRBD2 (5 bases). With 1 base removed from V and 8 bases from J, the gap between germline ends came to 15 bases. CDR1 is KGHSH, CDR2 LQKENI, per germline. The CDR3 has 15 amino acids. CDR3 loop: CASSPQQMAGDEQFF. The CDR3 nucleotides read TGTGCCAGCTCACCACAGCAGATGGCGGGCGATGAGCAGTTCTTC.

This chain links TRBV24-1 with TRBJ2-5; TRBD1 is a possible D gene (6 bases). V lost 0 bases, J lost 2 bases, and 6 bases lay in between. The CDR3 consists of 14 residues. Looked up from germline, CDR1 is KGHDR and CDR2 is SFDVKD. The DNA of the CDR3 is TGTGCCACCAGTGATTTGGGACAGCAAGAGACCCAGTACTTC. This gives the protein CATSDLGQQETQYF.

The CDR3 loop reads CAISERTEGGYTF. As DNA, the CDR3 is TGTGCCATCAGTGAAAGGACAGAGGGTGGCTACACCTTC. The chain joins TRBV10-3 to TRBJ1-2; TRBD1 is a possible D gene (6 bases). Trimming stripped 3 bases from V and 7 bases from J, with 12 bases between. This CDR3 is 13 amino acids long. Germline CDR1 ENHRY, CDR2 SYGVKD.

The chain links TRBV19 to TRBJ2-1; D may be TRBD1 (6 bases). V dropped 4 bases and J dropped 14 bases, with 12 bases sitting between them. The germline gives CDR1 LNHDA, CDR2 SQIVND (reference sequence). The CDR3 has 11 amino acids. CDR3 loop: CASSNTGREFF. In nucleotides, the CDR3 is TGTGCCAGTAGTAACACAGGGAGAGAGTTCTTC.

The J gene is TRBJ1-1, the V gene TRBV6-5; no firm D call. The CDR3 is 16 amino acids. Germline values: CDR1 MNHEY, CDR2 SVGAGI. Trimming shortened V by 2 bases and J by 7 bases, and 20 bases separated the two germline ends. CDR3 nucleotides: TGTGCCAGCAGTTACAGTACGGTCAACCGACATTTTGAAGCTTTCTTT. Residues: CASSYSTVNRHFEAFF.

The chain is built from TRBV5-4 and TRBJ2-2, with a possible D match to TRBD1 (5 bases). V was clipped by 2 bases and J by 5 bases, with 16 bases between them. Germline CDR1 SGHNT, CDR2 YYREEE (reference sequence). CDR3 length: 16 residues. CDR3 nucleotide sequence: TGTGCCAGCAGCTTTATCGGACAACTCGGGACCGGGGAGCTGTTTTTT. Translation: CASSFIGQLGTGELFF.

The V gene is TRBV19, the J gene TRBJ1-1, with D tentatively TRBD1 (5 bases). Between the trimmed V and J ends, which lost 3 bases and 3 bases, there was a span of 11 bases. Germline CDR1 is LNHDA and CDR2 is SQIVND (reference sequence). The CDR3 consists of 14 residues. The CDR3 spells CASSITQDHTEAFF. CDR3 nucleotide sequence: TGTGCCAGTAGTATCACACAGGACCACACTGAAGCTTTCTTT.

The chain has TRBV29-1 and TRBJ1-2; tentatively, D is TRBD1 (6 bases). Looked up from germline, CDR1 is SQVTM and CDR2 is ANQGSEA. Trimming took off 3 bases at V and 6 bases at J, with 11 bases between the two ends. This CDR3 is 12 amino acids long. CDR3 region: CSVDRGRNGYTF. The CDR3 coding sequence is TGCAGCGTTGACAGGGGCCGAAATGGCTACACCTTC.

The V gene is TRBV30, the J gene TRBJ1-2; 7 positions match TRBD1. The germline CDR1 and CDR2 sequences are GTSNPN and SVGIG (reference sequence). V shed 4 bases, J shed 4 bases, and the junction held 9 bases outside the gene matches. The CDR3 is 14 amino acids. The DNA for the CDR3 is TGTGCCTGGATTCACAGGGGAGGTGCCTATGGCTACACCTTC. Residues: CAWIHRGGAYGYTF.

This clone was seen just once. This chain connects TRBV28 to TRBJ1-2; D ambiguous. V lost 7 bases, J lost 3 bases, and 12 bases lay in between. The CDR3 spans 13 residues. Germline loops: CDR1 MDHEN, CDR2 SYDVKM. The CDR3 here is CASTQTGDYGYTF. In nucleotides, the CDR3 is TGTGCCAGCACCCAGACCGGAGACTATGGCTACACCTTC.

The genes are TRBV11-2 and TRBJ2-1, with 8 bases identical to TRBD2. Germline V gene data show CDR1 as SGHAT and CDR2 as FQNNGV. V dropped 5 bases and J dropped 4; count of bases not matched to a gene: 4. The CDR3 runs to 14 residues. The CDR3 protein is CASSASGGYNEQFF. CDR3 DNA sequence: TGTGCCAGCAGCGCCTCGGGGGGGTACAATGAGCAGTTCTTC.

CDR3 bases: TGTGCCAGCAGCTTGTGGCCTCAGCGGGGTTCTGGCATTCAGTACTTC. Residues: CASSLWPQRGSGIQYF. The chain combines TRBV5-4 with TRBJ2-4, with TRBD2 matching over 7 bases. The CDR3 is 16 amino acids. V shed 1 base, J shed 9 bases, and the junction held 13 bases outside the gene matches. The germline V gene has CDR1 SGHNT and CDR2 YYREEE (reference sequence). Full variable domain (remainder filled in from reference TRBV5-4 and TRBJ2-4): ETGVTQSPTHLIKTRGQQVTLRCSSQSGHNTVSWYQQALGQGPQFIFQYYREEENGRGNFPPRFSGLQFPNYSSELNVNALELDDSALYLCASSLWPQRGSGIQYFGAGTRLSVL.

The sample holds one count of this clone. The gene calls are TRBV9 and TRBJ2-7; TRBD2 agrees at 10 bases. Germline CDR1 and CDR2: SGDLS and YYNGEE. The V segment lost 2 bases and the J segment 5 bases; nucleotides outside the gene matches: 7. The CDR3 spans 15 residues. CDR3 sequence: CASSVGGTSAHEQYF. The DNA for the CDR3 is TGTGCCAGCAGCGTGGGAGGGACTAGCGCCCACGAGCAGTACTTC.

This chain joins TRBV6-5 and TRBJ2-1; D is unclear. Per germline, CDR1 MNHEY and CDR2 SVGAGI. With 6 bases removed from V and 15 bases from J, the gap between germline ends came to 6 bases. The CDR3 sequence is 8 residues long. Written as DNA, the CDR3 is TGTGCCAGCAGCTCTCTGTTCTTC. Its translation: CASSSLFF.